This T cell receptor (beta chain) was sequenced for a study of OX40 agonist ivuxolimab in advanced cancers. Study findings and constraints: Low normalized T-cell clonal expansion was also seen in some nonresponders.

A word on this clone: What it binds is not known.

The protocol was immunoSEQ multiplex PCR, while the TCRdb copy is restricted to in-frame clones and leaves out a portion. The sample has 75,000 or so clones, approximately 84% seen once; the top ten hold about 25%. Germline-derived CDR1 and CDR2 are MNHEY and SMNVEV (reference sequence). The V end was cut by 1 base, the J end by 1 base, with 14 bases between. The CDR3 sequence is 18 residues long. The chain is built from TRBV27 and TRBJ1-6, with D unclear. The sequence was obtained from an adult with an advanced solid tumor such as melanoma, head and neck, liver or kidney cancer. The material was CD4+ or CD8+ T cells sorted from blood, obtained in a trial of the OX40 agonist ivuxolimab. The CDR3 here is CASSLFLRVGSYNSPLHF. As DNA, the CDR3 is TGTGCCAGCAGTTTATTTTTAAGGGTAGGATCCTATAATTCACCCCTCCACTTT.